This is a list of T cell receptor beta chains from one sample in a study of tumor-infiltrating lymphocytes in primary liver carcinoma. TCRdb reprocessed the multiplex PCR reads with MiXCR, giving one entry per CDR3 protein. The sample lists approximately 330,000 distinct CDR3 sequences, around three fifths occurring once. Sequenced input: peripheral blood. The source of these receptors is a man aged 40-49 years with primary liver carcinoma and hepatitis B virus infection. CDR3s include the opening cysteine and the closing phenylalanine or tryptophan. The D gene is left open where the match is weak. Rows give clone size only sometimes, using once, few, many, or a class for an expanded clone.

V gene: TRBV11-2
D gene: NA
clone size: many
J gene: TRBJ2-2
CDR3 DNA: TGTGCCAGCAGCCCAGGGTGGGTCGCGCACAGAACGAACACCGGGGAGCTGTTTTTT
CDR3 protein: CASSPGWVAHRTNTGELFF

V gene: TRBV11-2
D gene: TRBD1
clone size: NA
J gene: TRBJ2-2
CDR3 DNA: TGTGCCAGCAGCCAAGATGGGACAGTTACCGGGGAGCTGTTTTTT
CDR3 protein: CASSQDGTVTGELFF

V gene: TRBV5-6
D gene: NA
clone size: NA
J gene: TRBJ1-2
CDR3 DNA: TGTGCCAGCAGCTTGGGGGCTGGATCCCACTATGGCCACACCTTC
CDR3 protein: CASSLGAGSHYGHTF

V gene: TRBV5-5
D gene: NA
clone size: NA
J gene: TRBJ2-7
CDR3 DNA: TGTGCCAGCGGCTGGGGTACGACAGACGCCTACGAGCAGTACTTC
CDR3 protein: CASGWGTTDAYEQYF

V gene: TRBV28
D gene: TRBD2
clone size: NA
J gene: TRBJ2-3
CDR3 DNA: TGTGCCAGCAGCCCACTAGCGGGAGCCCTCGCAGATACGCAGTATTTT
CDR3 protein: CASSPLAGALADTQYF

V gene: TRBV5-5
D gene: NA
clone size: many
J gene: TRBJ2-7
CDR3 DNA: TGTGCCAGCAGCTTGGAGCAACACCTGACTCGGCCCTACGAGCAGTACTTC
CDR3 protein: CASSLEQHLTRPYEQYF

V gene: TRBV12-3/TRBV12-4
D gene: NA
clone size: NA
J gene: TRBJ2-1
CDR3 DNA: TGTGCCAGCAGTTTATGTCGGGATGGCCGAAGCTCCTACAATGGGCAGTTCTTC
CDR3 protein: CASSLCRDGRSSYNGQFF

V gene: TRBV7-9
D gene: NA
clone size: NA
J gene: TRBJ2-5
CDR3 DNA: TGTGCCAGCAGCTACCTCCGGACAGTCCAAGAGACCCAGTACTTC
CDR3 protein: CASSYLRTVQETQYF

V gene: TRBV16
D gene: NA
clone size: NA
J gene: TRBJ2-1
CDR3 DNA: TGTGCCAGCAGCCAGGCTCCAGATTCCTACAATGAGCAGTTCTTC
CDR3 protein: CASSQAPDSYNEQFF

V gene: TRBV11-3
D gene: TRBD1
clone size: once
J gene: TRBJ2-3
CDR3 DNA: TGTGCCAGCAGCCCAAGGGTGACAGGGCCGACGGATACACAGTATTTT
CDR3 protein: CASSPRVTGPTDTQYF

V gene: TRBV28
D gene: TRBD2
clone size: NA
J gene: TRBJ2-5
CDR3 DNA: TGTGCGACTAGCGGGAGGGTCTCTCGAGGAGAGACCCAGTACTTC
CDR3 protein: CATSGRVSRGETQYF

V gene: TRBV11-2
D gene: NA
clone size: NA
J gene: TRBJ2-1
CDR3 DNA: TGTGCCAGCAGCTTATCGTTCGGTAGGCTAGTGGGAGCCAATGAGCGGTTCTTC
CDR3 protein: CASSLSFGRLVGANERFF

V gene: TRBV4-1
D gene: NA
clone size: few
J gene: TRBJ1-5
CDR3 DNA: TGCGCCAGCAGCCCTGCTCCGGGACCCGCTCAGCCCCAGCATTTT
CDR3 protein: CASSPAPGPAQPQHF

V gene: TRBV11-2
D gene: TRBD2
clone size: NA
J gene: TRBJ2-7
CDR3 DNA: TGTGCCGACAGCATCGGGACTACCCCCTACGAGCAGTACTTC
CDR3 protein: CADSIGTTPYEQYF

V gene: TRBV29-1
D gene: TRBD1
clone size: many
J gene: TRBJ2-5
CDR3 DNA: TGCAGCGTTGAACAATGGGTCCCGGGACAGGGAGGAGAGACCCAGTACTTC
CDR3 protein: CSVEQWVPGQGGETQYF

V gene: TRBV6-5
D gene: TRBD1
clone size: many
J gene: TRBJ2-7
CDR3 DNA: TGTGCCAGCAGCCGGGGAGGACAGGGAACCTACGAGCAGTACTTC
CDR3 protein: CASSRGGQGTYEQYF

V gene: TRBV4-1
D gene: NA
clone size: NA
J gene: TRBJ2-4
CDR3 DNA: TGCACCAGCAGCCAAGGTGATTGGGCGCAAAACATTCAGTACTTC
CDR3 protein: CTSSQGDWAQNIQYF

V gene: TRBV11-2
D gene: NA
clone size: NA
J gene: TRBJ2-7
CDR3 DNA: TGTGCCAGCAGCTTGGTCGTGGGGACCAGCTACGAGCAGTACTTC
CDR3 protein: CASSLVVGTSYEQYF

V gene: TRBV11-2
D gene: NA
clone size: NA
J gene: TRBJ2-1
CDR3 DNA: TGTGCCAGCATCTTAATCGAGGCTAATGAGCAGTTCTTC
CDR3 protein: CASILIEANEQFF

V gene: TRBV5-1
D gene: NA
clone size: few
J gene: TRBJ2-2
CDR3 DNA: TGCGCCAGCAGCCCGGACCCATCGAACACCGGGGAGCTGTTTTTT
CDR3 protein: CASSPDPSNTGELFF

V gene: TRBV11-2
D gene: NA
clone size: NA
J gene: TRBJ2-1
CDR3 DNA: TGTGCCAGCAGCACGACTAGTAAGCAGTCCTTT
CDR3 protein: CASSTTSKQSF

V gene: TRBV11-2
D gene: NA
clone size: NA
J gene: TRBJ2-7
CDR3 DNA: TGTGCCAGTAGCTTCACGGAGGGGTACGAGCACTACTTC
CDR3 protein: CASSFTEGYEHYF

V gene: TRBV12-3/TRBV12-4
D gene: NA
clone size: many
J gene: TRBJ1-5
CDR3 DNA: TGTGCCAGCAGCTCCGGGACCGCGAATCAGCCCCAGCATTTT
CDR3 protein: CASSSGTANQPQHF

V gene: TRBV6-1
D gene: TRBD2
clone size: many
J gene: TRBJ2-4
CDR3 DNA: TGTGCCAGCAGTGAAGGGGGGGGAGCCAAAAACATTCAGTACTTC
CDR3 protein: CASSEGGGAKNIQYF

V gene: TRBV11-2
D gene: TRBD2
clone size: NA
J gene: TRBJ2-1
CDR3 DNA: TGTGCCAGCAGCCCCCAGTGGGAGGGACCGGGTGAGCAGTTCTTC
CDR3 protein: CASSPQWEGPGEQFF

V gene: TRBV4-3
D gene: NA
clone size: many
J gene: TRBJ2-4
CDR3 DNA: TGCGCCAGCAGCCAAGACTCGAGGGGTGGGGCGGGCATTCAGTACTTC
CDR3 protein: CASSQDSRGGAGIQYF

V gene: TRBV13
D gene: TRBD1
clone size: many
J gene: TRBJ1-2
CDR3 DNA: TGTGCCAGCAGCCTCCAGGGGGTCGGTGGCTACACCTTC
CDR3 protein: CASSLQGVGGYTF